This TCR beta chain was recovered during a study of T cell responses to AZD1222 COVID-19 vaccine. Study findings and constraints: Reports indicate that nearly half of spike-specific TCRs are directed at unmutated variant regions. Across the whole spike, CD4 TCRs peaked at regions 160-218 and 743-854.

Sequencing was performed with immunoSEQ multiplex PCR; in TCRdb, only in-frame clones are kept and a portion is missing. The table records tens of thousands of clones, around nine tenths of them present only once. In this sample, this clone turned up a few times. As yet, its antigen is unknown. This CDR3 has 20 amino acids. Germline values: CDR1 LNHDA, CDR2 SQIVND (reference sequence). The V segment lost 5 bases and the J segment 2 bases; nucleotides outside the gene matches: 18. The sequence was collected from an adult who received the AZD1222 COVID-19 vaccine. The specimen was peripheral blood, collected 28 days after the second AZD1222 dose. The rearrangement joins TRBV19 to TRBJ2-1, with TRBD1 matching 10 bases. The CDR3 reads CASSSGPGQGPSNPYNEQFF. CDR3 nucleotide sequence: TGTGCCAGTAGTTCTGGACCGGGACAGGGGCCATCCAACCCCTACAATGAGCAGTTCTTC.